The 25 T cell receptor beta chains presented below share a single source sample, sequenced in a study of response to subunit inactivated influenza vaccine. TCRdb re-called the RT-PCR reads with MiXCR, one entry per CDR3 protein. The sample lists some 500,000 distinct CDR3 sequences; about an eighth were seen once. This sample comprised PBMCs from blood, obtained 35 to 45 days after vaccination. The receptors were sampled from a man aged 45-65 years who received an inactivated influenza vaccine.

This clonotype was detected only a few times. The CDR3 nucleotides are TGTGCCAGCAGTACAGGCCTGGGGAGCAATCAGCCCCAGCATTTT. Translation: CASSTGLGSNQPQHF. The chain carries TRBV7-2 and TRBJ1-5; tentatively, D is TRBD1 (5 bases). The ends were cut back, 6 bases at V and 1 base at J, with 13 bases in the middle. The CDR3 has 15 residues. The V gene's germline CDR1 is SGHTA and CDR2 FQGNSA. Drawing the rest from reference TRBV7-2 and TRBJ1-5, the complete variable domain is GAGVSQSPSNKVTEKGKDVELRCDPISGHTALYWYRQSLGQGLEFLIYFQGNSAPDKSGLPSDRFSAERTGGSVSTLTIQRTQQEDSAVYLCASSTGLGSNQPQHFGDGTRLSIL.

The CDR3 loop is CSVEDPQGTTSTDTQYF. The CDR3 DNA follows: TGCAGCGTTGAAGATCCCCAGGGGACTACTAGCACAGATACGCAGTATTTT. The chain employs TRBV29-1 and TRBJ2-3; maybe TRBD2 (7 bases). The CDR3 loop spans 17 amino acids. CDR1 is SQVTM, CDR2 ANQGSEA, per germline. The V and J ends lost 0 bases and 0 bases respectively, with 16 bases between them.

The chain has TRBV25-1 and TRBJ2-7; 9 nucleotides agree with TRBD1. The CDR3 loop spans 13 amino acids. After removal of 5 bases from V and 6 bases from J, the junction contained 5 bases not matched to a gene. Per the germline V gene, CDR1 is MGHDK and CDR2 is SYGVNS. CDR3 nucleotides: TGTGCCAGCAGTAAGGGACAGGGCACCGAGCAGTACTTC. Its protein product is CASSKGQGTEQYF.

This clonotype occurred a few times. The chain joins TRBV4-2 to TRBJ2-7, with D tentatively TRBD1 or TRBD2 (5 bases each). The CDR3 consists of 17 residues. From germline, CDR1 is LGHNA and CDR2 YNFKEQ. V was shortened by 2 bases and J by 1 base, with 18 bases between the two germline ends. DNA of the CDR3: TGTGCCAGCAGCCAATTGGGGCACGGGAAAAGTTCCTACGAGCAGTACTTC. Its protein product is CASSQLGHGKSSYEQYF.

CDR3 coding DNA: TGTGCCAGCAGTGGCTCGGGACTAGCCTCCTACAATGAGCAGTTCTTC. Its translation is CASSGSGLASYNEQFF. The J gene is TRBJ2-1, the V gene TRBV27; 9 positions agree with TRBD2. The germline V gene encodes CDR1 MNHEY and CDR2 SMNVEV (reference sequence). Trimming took 5 bases from V and 0 from J; bases not matched to a gene: 5. The CDR3 has 16 amino acids.

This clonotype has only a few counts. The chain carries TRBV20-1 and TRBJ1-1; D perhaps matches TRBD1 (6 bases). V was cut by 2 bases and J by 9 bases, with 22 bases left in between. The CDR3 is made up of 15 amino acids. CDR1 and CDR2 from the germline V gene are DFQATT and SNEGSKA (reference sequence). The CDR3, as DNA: TGCAGTGCTAGAATCCGTGACAGGCTCCACTCCCAAGCTTTCTTT. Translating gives CSARIRDRLHSQAFF.

The CDR3 region is CASSSFGQGGLGNTIYF. CDR3 sequence (DNA): TGTGCCAGCAGTTCCTTCGGACAGGGGGGTCTTGGAAACACCATATATTTT. The chain combines TRBV12-3 or TRBV12-4 with TRBJ1-3, with 10 positions matching TRBD1. Trimming took 4 bases from V and 3 from J; bases not matched to a gene: 9. The CDR3 extends over 17 amino acids.

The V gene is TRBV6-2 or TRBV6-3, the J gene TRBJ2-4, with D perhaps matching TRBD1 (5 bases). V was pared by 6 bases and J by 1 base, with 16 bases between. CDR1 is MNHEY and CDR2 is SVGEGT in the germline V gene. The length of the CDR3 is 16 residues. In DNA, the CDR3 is TGTGCCAGCAGCGGCGGACCTTGGGGCGCCAAAAACATTCAGTACTTC. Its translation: CASSGGPWGAKNIQYF.

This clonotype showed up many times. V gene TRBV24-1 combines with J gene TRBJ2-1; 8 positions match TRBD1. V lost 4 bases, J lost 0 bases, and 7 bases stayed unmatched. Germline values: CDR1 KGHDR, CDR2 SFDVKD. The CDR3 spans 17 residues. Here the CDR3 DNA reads TGTGCCACCAGTGACCGGACAGGGAAAAGCTCCTACAATGAGCAGTTCTTC. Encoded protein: CATSDRTGKSSYNEQFF.

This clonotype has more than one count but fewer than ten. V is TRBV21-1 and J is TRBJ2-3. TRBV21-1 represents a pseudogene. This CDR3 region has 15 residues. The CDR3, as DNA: TGTGCCAGCAGCAAAGGGCGGTGGTGCCCAGATACGCAGTATTTT. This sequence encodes CASSKGRWCPDTQYF.

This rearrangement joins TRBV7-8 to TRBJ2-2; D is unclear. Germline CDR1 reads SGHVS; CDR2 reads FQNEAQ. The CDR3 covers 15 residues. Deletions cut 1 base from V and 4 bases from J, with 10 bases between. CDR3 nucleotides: TGTGCCAGCAGCTTAGAATCTCTGGCCACCGGGGAGCTGTTTTTT. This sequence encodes CASSLESLATGELFF.

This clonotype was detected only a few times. CDR3 sequence: CSARVGFGGNQPQHF. CDR3 bases: TGCAGTGCTAGAGTGGGATTCGGGGGCAATCAGCCCCAGCATTTT. The rearrangement links TRBV20-1 to TRBJ1-5; D call uncertain. CDR1 DFQATT and CDR2 SNEGSKA come from the germline V gene (reference sequence). The CDR3 loop spans 15 amino acids. The ends were cut back, 1 base at V and 2 bases at J, with 12 bases in the middle.

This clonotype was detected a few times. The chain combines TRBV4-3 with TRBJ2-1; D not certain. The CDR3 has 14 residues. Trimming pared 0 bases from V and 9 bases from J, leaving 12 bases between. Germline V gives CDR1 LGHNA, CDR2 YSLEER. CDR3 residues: CASSQDRSPVEQFF. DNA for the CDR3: TGCGCCAGCAGCCAAGATCGTTCACCGGTTGAGCAGTTCTTC.

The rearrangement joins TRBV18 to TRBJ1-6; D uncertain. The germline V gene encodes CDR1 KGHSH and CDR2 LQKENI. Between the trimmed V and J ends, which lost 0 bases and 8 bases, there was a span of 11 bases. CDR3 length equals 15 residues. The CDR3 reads CASSPPGRSDSPLHF. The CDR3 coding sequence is TGTGCCAGCTCACCACCGGGCAGGTCTGATTCACCCCTCCACTTT.

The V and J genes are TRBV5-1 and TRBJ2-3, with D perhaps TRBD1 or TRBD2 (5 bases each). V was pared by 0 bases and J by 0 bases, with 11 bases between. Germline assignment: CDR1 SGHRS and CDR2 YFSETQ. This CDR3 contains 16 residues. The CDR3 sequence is CASSLDGAGSTDTQYF. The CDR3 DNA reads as TGCGCCAGCAGCTTGGACGGGGCAGGGAGCACAGATACGCAGTATTTT.

CDR3 DNA sequence: TGTGCCAGTAAGTTGAAGTGGGGCCAAGAGCAGTACTTC. This sequence encodes CASKLKWGQEQYF. The genes are TRBV19 and TRBJ2-7; weak D call: TRBD1 (5 bases). Germline CDR1 and CDR2: LNHDA and SQIVND (reference sequence). The V and J ends lost 7 bases and 7 bases respectively, with 17 bases between them. CDR3 size: 13 residues.

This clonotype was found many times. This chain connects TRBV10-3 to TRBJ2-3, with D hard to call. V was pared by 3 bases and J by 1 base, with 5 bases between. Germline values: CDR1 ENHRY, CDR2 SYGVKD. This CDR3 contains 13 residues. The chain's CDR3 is CAISDGGTDTQYF. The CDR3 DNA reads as TGTGCCATCAGTGACGGAGGCACAGATACGCAGTATTTT.

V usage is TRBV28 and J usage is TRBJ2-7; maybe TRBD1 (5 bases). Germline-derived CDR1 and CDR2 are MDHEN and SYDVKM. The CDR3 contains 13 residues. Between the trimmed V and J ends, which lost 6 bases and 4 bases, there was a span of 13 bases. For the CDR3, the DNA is TGTGCCAGCAGCCGGAGTACAGGATACGAGCAGTACTTC. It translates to CASSRSTGYEQYF. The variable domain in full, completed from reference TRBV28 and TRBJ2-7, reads DVKVTQSSRYLVKRTGEKVFLECVQDMDHENMFWYRQDPGLGLRLIYFSYDVKMKEKGDIPEGYSVSREKKERFSLILESASTNQTSMYLCASSRSTGYEQYFGPGTRLTVT.

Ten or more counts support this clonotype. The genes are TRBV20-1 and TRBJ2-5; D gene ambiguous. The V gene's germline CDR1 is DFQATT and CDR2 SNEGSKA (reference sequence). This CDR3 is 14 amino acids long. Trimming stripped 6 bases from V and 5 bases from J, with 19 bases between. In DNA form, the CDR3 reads TGCAGTGCCCCCGAACCCTCTATGAAGGAGACCCAGTACTTC. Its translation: CSAPEPSMKETQYF.

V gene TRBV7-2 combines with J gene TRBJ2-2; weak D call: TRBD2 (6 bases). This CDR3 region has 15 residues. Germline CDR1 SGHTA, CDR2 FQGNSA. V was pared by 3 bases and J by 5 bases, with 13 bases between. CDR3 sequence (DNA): TGTGCCAGCAGCTTGACGGGAGTGTGGACCGGGGAGCTGTTTTTT. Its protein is CASSLTGVWTGELFF.

In DNA, the CDR3 is TGCGCCAGCAGTAGCGGGGGGGACACCGGGGAGCTGTTTTTT. Translating it yields CASSSGGDTGELFF. The chain is built from TRBV10-2 and TRBJ2-2; the match to TRBD2 covers 10 bases. The CDR3 loop spans 14 amino acids. Germline lookup yields CDR1 WSHSY and CDR2 SAAADI. With 5 bases clipped from V and 3 bases from J, the junction kept 0 bases outside the gene matches.

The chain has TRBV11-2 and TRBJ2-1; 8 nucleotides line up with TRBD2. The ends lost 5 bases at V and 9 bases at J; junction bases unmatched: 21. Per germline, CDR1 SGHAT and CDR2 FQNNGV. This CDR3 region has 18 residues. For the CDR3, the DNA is TGTGCCAGCAGCCTAGTGGGTGGGTCGGGACTAGGCTCGAGTGAGCAGTTCTTC. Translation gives CASSLVGGSGLGSSEQFF.

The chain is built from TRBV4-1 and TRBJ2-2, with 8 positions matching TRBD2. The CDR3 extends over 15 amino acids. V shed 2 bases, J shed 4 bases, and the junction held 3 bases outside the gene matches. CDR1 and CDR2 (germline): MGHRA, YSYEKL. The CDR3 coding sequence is TGCGCCAGCAGCCAAACCGGGACTAGCACCGGGGAGCTGTTTTTT. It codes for CASSQTGTSTGELFF.

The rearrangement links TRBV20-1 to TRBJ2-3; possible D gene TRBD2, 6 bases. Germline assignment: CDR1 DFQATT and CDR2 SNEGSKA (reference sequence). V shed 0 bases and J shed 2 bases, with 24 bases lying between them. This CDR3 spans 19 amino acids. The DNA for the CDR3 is TGCAGTGCTAGAGATGCCGCAAGATCCTACCCGGGACTCACAGATACGCAGTATTTT. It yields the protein CSARDAARSYPGLTDTQYF.

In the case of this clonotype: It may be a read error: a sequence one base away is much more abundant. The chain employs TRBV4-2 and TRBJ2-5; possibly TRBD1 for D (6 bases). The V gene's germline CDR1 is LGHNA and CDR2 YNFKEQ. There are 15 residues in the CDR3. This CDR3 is CASSQDRQVSETQHF. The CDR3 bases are TGTGCCAGCAGCCAAGACAGACAGGTCTCGGAGACCCAGCACTTC.